The sequence of this T cell receptor (beta chain) was determined in a study of T cells in Graves' hyperthyroidism and ophthalmopathy. Trimming took 4 bases from V and 3 from J; bases not matched to a gene: 8. The CDR3 is made up of 15 amino acids. Germline V gene sequence: CDR1 WSHSY, CDR2 SAAADI. This clonotype occurred many times. Amplified TCR beta CDR3 regions derived from RNA transcripts. A first-round RT-PCR of the TCR CDR3 used the HTBI primer set. In TCRdb, the multiplex PCR reads were re-called with MiXCR into one record per CDR3 protein. The sample holds about 260,000 distinct CDR3 sequences, 20% to 25% seen once.

The chain joins TRBV10-2 to TRBJ2-7; 8 bases line up with TRBD2. This sequence originates from a man aged 30 to 39 with Graves' ophthalmopathy. The sequencing input was blood. The CDR3: CASSALTSGDYEQYF. CDR3 bases: TGCGCCAGCAGTGCCTTAACTAGCGGAGACTACGAGCAGTACTTC.